This T cell receptor (beta chain) stems from a study of shared clonotypes between healthy human individuals. This CDR3 comprises 14 residues. V lost 5 bases to trimming and J lost 14 bases; unmatched junction nucleotides: 12. Germline assignment: CDR1 GTSNPN and CDR2 SVGIG (reference sequence). Produced via immunoSEQ multiplex PCR; TCRdb's table is partial and in-frame only. The sample yields nearly 1 million clones, approximately 76% seen once. This receptor was identified in a man in his late teens or twenties in good health. This chain uses TRBV30 with TRBJ1-6, with 10 bases matching TRBD1. The sample was memory CD4+ T cells sorted from blood. Subset in this sample: CD45RA-negative fraction. The CDR3 spells CAWEIRDRGFTLHF. In nucleotides, the CDR3 is TGTGCCTGGGAGATCCGGGACAGGGGATTCACCCTCCACTTT.